This TCR beta chain was recovered during a study of Graves' ophthalmopathy and Graves' hyperthyroidism. V lost 9 bases, J lost 2 bases, and 14 bases lay in between. This CDR3 is built from 13 residues. Germline values: CDR1 LNHDA, CDR2 SQIVND (reference sequence). Study results and caveats: Most expanded clonotypes in thyroid above 0.001 frequency also showed up in blood.

Turning to this clonotype: The antigen is not known.

Scientists amplified the TCR beta CDR3 regions from RNA transcripts. The authors performed first-round RT-PCR with HTBI primers and then a second-round multiplex PCR. From the multiplex PCR reads, TCRdb called clonotypes with MiXCR, one entry per CDR3 protein. The table has over a million distinct CDR3 sequences, around a third seen once. The sequenced sample was peripheral blood or thyroid tissue (not recorded which). V and J are TRBV19 and TRBJ2-7; D may be TRBD2 (5 bases). This clonotype was sampled from an adult man with Graves' hyperthyroidism. The DNA of the CDR3 is TGTGCCAGCCAATCGGACGGGACCTACGAGCAGTACTTC. Amino acids: CASQSDGTYEQYF.